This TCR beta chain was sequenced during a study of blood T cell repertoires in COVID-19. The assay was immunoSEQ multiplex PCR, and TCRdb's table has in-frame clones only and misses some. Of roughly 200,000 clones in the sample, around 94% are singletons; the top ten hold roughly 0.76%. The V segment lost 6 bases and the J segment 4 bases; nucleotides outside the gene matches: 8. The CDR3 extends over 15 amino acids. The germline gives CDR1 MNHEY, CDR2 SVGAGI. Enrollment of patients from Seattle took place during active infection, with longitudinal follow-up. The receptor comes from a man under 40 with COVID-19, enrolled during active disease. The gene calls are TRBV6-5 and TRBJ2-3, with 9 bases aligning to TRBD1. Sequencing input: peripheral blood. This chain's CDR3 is CASRGQGGGPDTQYF. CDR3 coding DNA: TGTGCCAGCAGGGGACAGGGAGGGGGTCCAGATACGCAGTATTTT.